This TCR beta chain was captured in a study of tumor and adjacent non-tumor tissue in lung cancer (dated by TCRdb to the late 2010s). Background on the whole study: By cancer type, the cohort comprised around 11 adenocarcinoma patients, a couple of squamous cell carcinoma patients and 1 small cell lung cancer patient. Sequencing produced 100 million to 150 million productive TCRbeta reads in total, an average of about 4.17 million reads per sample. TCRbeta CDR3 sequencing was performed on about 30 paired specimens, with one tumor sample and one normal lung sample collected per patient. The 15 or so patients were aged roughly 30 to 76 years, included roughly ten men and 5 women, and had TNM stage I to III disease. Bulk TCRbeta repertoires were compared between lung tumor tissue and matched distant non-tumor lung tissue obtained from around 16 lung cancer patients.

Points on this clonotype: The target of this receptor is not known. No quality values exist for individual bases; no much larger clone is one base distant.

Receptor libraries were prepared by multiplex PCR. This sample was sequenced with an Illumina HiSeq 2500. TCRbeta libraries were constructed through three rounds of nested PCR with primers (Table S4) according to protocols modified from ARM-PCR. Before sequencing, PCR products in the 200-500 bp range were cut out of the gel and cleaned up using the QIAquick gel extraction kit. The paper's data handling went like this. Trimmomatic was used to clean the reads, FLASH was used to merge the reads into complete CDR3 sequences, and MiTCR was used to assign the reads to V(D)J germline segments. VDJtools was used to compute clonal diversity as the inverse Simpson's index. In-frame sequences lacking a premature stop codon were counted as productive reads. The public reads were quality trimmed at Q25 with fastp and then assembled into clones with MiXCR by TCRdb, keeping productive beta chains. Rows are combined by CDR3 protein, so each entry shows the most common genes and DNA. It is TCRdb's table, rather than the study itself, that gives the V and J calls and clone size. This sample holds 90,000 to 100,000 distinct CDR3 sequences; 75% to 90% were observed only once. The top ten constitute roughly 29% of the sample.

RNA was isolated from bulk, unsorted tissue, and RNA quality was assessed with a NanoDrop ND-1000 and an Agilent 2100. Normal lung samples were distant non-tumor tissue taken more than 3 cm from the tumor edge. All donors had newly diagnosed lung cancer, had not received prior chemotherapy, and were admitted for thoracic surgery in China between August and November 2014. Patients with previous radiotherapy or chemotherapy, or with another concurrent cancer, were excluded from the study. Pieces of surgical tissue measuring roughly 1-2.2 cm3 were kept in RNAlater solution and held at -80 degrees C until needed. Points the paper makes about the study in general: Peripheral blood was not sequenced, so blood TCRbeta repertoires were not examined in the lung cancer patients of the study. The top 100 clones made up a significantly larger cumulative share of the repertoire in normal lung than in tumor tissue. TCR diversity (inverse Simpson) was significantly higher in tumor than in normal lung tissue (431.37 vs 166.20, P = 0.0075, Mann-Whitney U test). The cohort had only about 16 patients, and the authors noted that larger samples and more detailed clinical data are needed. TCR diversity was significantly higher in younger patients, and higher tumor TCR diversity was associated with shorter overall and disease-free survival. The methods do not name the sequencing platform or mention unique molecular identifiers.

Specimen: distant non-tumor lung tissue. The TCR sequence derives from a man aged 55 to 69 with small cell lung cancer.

The CDR3 reads as follows: CASNSGGTAGHMQYF. The sequenced DNA: TGTGCCAGCAACTCCGGAGGGACTGCGGGACATATGCAGTATTTT. The rearrangement joined TRBV11-2 to TRBJ2-3, with the D call perhaps TRBD1 or TRBD2, as 6 bases match in each case. From cysteine to phenylalanine, the CDR3 is 15 amino acids long. The DNA shown is the 45-base CDR3, in frame from base 1. Relative to germline, V is 7 bases shorter and J is 11 bases shorter, with 25 bases between their ends. Via the germline V gene, CDR1 is SGHAT and CDR2 FQNNGV. Reference TRBV11-2 and TRBJ2-3 proteins supply the regions before and after the CDR3; the full variable domain is: EAGVAQSPRYKIIEKRQSVAFWCNPISGHATLYWYQQILGQGPKLLIQFQNNGVVDDSQLPKDRFSAERLKGVDSTLKIQPAKLEDSAVYLCASNSGGTAGHMQYFGPGTRLTVL.